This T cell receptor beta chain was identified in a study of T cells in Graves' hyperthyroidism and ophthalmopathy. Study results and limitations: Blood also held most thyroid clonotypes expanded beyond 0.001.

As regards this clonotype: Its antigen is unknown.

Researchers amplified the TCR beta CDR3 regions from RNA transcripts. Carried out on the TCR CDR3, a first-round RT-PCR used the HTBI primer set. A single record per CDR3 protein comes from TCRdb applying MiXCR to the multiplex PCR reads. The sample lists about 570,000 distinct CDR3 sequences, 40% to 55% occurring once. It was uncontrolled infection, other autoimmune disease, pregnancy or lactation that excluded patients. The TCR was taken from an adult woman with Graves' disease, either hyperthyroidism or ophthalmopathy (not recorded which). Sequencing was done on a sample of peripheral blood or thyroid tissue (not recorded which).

CDR3 DNA: TGTGCCAGCAGCTTACCGCAGGGCCTCGGTGGCTACACCTTC. It codes for CASSLPQGLGGYTF. The chain recombines TRBV7-9 with TRBJ1-2; maybe TRBD1 (5 bases). CDR3 length: 14 amino acids. The germline V gene has CDR1 SEHNR and CDR2 FQNEAQ (reference sequence). The V and J ends lost 2 bases and 7 bases respectively, with 14 bases between them.